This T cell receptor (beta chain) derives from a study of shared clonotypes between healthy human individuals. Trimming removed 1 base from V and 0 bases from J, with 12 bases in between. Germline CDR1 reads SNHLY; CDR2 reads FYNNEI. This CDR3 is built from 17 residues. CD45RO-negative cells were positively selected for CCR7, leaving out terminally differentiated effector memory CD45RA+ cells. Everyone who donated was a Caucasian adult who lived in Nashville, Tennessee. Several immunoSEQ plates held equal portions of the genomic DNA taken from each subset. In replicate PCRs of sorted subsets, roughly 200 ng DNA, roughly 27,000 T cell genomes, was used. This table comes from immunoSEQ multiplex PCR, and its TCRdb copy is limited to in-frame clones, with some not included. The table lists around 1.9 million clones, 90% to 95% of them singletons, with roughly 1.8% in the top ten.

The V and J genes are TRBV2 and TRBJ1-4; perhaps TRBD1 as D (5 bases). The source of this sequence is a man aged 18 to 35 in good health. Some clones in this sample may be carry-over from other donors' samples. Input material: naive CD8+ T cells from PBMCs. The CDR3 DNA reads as TGTGCCAGCAGTGAAGGGGTTTTGGGGGCAACTAATGAAAAACTGTTTTTT. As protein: CASSEGVLGATNEKLFF.